The sequence of this T cell receptor beta chain was determined in a study of cytomegalovirus exposure and HLA in healthy donors (dated by TCRdb to the late 2010s). Background for the entire study: An earlier analysis of approximately 640 of the donors reported roughly 300 Gb of sequence data and around 110 million unique TCR beta sequences from about 200 million T cells. Because of strong linkage in the cohort, 4 to 6 DR-DQ haplotypes were treated as single units for association and clustering. The T cell repertoires of around 670 subjects were profiled by immunosequencing and related to cytomegalovirus serostatus. Besides the first cohort of about 730 subjects, a separate validation cohort made up of 120 different subjects was used. A later analysis re-examined previously published TCR beta repertoires from hundreds of donors and added high-resolution HLA genotyping to investigate patterns of TCR occurrence. The study was designed to test whether signatures of past pathogen exposure could be identified by cataloging public T cell receptors. To predict cytomegalovirus infection status, the study brought together high-throughput TCR immunosequencing, statistical association of individual TCRs with disease status, and machine learning. An early release that covered around 590 HLA-typed donors contained about 300 gigabases of sequencing data and about 84 million unique TCR sequences. A later genetic analysis took genome-wide SNP genotypes for 398 of the 666 donors and used that subset as a discovery cohort. All discovery cohort repertoires had been generated using a single sequencing platform. Class I and class II HLA loci were covered by the typing at four-digit resolution. The number of donors typed differed by locus, with about 629-640 for A, B, C, DRB1 and DQB1, roughly 550 for DQA1, 600 to 610 for DPA1, and roughly 450 for DPB1. Rather than using new phenotypic data, the later analysis identified candidate immune exposures from TCR beta sequences and from how often those sequences occurred across donors. Of the 300 to 500 genotyped donors, roughly 80% were placed in the genetic ancestry cluster associated with self-reported Caucasian donors. In an earlier analysis of 587 of the donors, high-throughput TCR beta sequencing was used to judge whether each TCR beta V gene segment behaved as functional or pseudogenic. Donor age, sex, ethnicity and CMV serostatus were collected together with the repertoire data. On average, roughly 250,000 unique TCR beta nucleotide sequences were sequenced per donor among a few hundred genotyped donors of the cohort, with roughly 18% of those sequences being non-productive.

The library relied on the immunoSEQ multiplex PCR assay. The multiplex PCR relied on a mix of 60 forward primers for TCR Vbeta segments and 13 reverse primers for TCR Jbeta segments. Amplification of the CDR3 region of rearranged TCR beta genes was performed with a multiplex PCR assay on genomic DNA. The amplified TCR beta libraries were sequenced on the Illumina HiSeq System as 87-base-pair reads. The authors processed their data as follows. Across the 670 or so repertoires, a later analysis counted some 80 million unique TCR beta chains, approximately 10 million of which were shared by at least two donors. To remove PCR and sequencing errors, raw reads were error-corrected and collapsed into unique sequences using a nearest-neighbor algorithm that merged closely related sequences. V, D and J gene segments were assigned by aligning CDR3 sequences to IMGT reference sequences. For a sequence to be retained, a match of at least six nucleotides was required to both a V gene segment and a J gene segment. A rearrangement was called productive if the CDR3 had no stop codons and remained in frame with V and J, and every other rearrangement was called non-productive. CDR3 was defined by IMGT convention, running from the second conserved V-encoded cysteine to the conserved J-encoded phenylalanine. Sequences without an unambiguous match to a single V gene segment were excluded from the earlier analysis of over 500 of the donors. An earlier analysis of a few hundred of the donors classified V segments as functional when productive rearrangements were above 56.7% and as segregating when the standard deviation between donors was above 5%. A statistical classification framework was built to diagnose cytomegalovirus status from the catalog of TCR beta chain sequences. A later analysis assigned V and J genes by comparing TCR nucleotide sequences with IMGT/GENE-DB human TR gene sequences. Using the TCRdist pipeline, a later analysis assigned CDR3 sequences along with most-parsimonious VDJ recombination scenarios. In a later analysis, every TCR beta chain was defined by the combination of its CDR3 amino acid sequence and its V-gene family, and reads without a unique V-gene family were dropped. To address suspected cross-contamination and a sequencing artifact, a later analysis removed roughly 580 highly shared, low-generation-probability nucleotide sequences. For each public chain, a later analysis derived a clonal expansion index from normalized ranks of inferred template counts within each repertoire. A later analysis computed generation probabilities with a VDJ recombination model fitted to out-of-frame rearrangements, and checked the results against IGoR. A later analysis scored TCR-TCR, TCR-HLA and TCR-CMV co-occurrence with hypergeometric tests, applying a repertoire-size bias correction to TCR pairs. To estimate false discovery rates, a later analysis permuted the HLA or CMV assignments 20 times. A later analysis grouped co-occurring TCRs with DBSCAN, adding TCRdist sequence similarity when clustering within HLA-allele-positive subsets. Repertoires with fewer than 30,000 or more than 120,000 public chains were left out of co-occurrence clustering, as were a few repertoires with anomalous nucleotide sharing. TCRdb mirrors the immuneACCESS table, restricted to in-frame sequences. Some clones are absent from its copies; in checked studies, under half trace to an unresolved V gene, and the reason for the others is unknown. V and J calls and clone size come straight from that table; D and trimming were deduced from the DNA. For this sample the table gives about 150,000 clones, of which nearly 80% were detected only once. Together, the top ten hold 2.5% to 3.5% of the sample.

The cohort comprised 710 or so healthy bone marrow donors. At the time of sampling, every cohort member was nominally healthy, though immune exposures that went unrecorded were likely present. The donor tested CMV seropositive and was one of the 289 seropositive cohort members. A peripheral blood sample was provided by each donor, and peripheral blood mononuclear cells were used for TCR beta sequencing. Genomic DNA was extracted from the blood cell samples with the Qiagen DNeasy Blood Extraction Kit. The paper's findings and limits, for the study overall: In an earlier analysis of around 500 of the donors, most TCR beta V segments appeared in productive rearrangements about 87% or about 30% of the time, broadly matching IMGT annotations. HLA typing was unavailable for some donors at each locus, so association tests used only the typed subset. Linkage disequilibrium might explain the correlated functional status among segregating V segments, but an unknown experimental factor could not be ruled out. In this cohort, only TCR beta chains were sequenced, and detectable features were limited by the absence of alpha or paired-chain data. A later analysis associated 16,951 TCR beta sequences with specific HLA alleles at a false discovery rate of 0.05. In a later analysis, most CMV-associated TCR beta chains were found to appear HLA-restricted, with HLA associations seemingly driven largely by CMV exposure. A later analysis reported that several top co-occurrence clusters appeared linked to parvovirus B19, influenza, CMV and Epstein-Barr virus. Strong co-occurrence of HLA alleles, especially DR and DQ, made assigning TCR associations to individual alleles difficult. A few of the identified cytomegalovirus-associated TCR beta chains were confirmed in vitro to be specific for cytomegalovirus antigens. Sequencing depth was assumed to be roughly uniform across donors in the presence/absence analyses, though that assumption may not hold. A total of 164 TCR beta chains were listed by the study as associated with cytomegalovirus. A further reported finding was that TCR beta sequences accurately predicted the HLA-A and HLA-B alleles for most subjects in the first cohort. The classifier was reported to diagnose cytomegalovirus status with high specificity and sensitivity in both the original and validation cohorts. A group of highly shared sequence variants was considered likely to be a technical artifact of the sequencing pipeline. For the cohort, immune exposure information was limited to CMV serostatus. Because counts were too low, 15 to 20 rarely observed V segments, including chromosome 9 orphons, were excluded from the earlier analysis of some 590 of the donors. In a later analysis, HLA-associated TCR beta chains showed more clonal expansion and lower generation probabilities than non-associated chains that were equally common. According to a later analysis, TCR association rates differed among HLA loci, with DRB1 alleles showing the most associated TCRs and HLA-C alleles showing the fewest. A later genetic analysis associated a missense DCLRE1C variant with V-gene and J-gene trimming of TCR beta chains, and an independent cohort replicated the association. It was suggested by the authors that the approach could potentially be generalized to other disease states and immunological phenotypes. In a later genetic analysis, fewer N-insertions in productive TCRs were reported among donors in an Asian-associated ancestry cluster than the roughly 700-donor mean. Most TCR sequences were observed very rarely across donors, whereas some public TCRs were present in many individuals.

Turning to this clone: The antigen this receptor binds is unknown. Per-base quality was not reported, and no clone a single base away is much larger than it.

The receptor was isolated from a man in his forties in good health and CMV-seropositive. The sequenced sample was PBMCs.

The DNA sequence is TGTGCCAGCAGTGCCAGTCGCGGCTCCAACACTGAAGCTTTCTTT. The resulting protein is CASSASRGSNTEAFF. The chain links TRBV25-1 with TRBJ1-1, with the D segment identity uncertain. Measured from the cysteine to the phenylalanine, the CDR3 is 15 residues long. Here the CDR3 DNA is all that survives: 45 bases in frame from base 1. V loses 4 bases, J loses 2 bases, and the germline ends lie 14 bases apart. CDR1 and CDR2 (MGHDK, SYGVNS) derive from the germline V gene. Outside the CDR3, residues come from the reference TRBV25-1 and TRBJ1-1 proteins, so the full variable domain is: EADIYQTPRYLVIGTGKKITLECSQTMGHDKMYWYQQDPGMELHLIHYSYGVNSTEKGDLSSESTVSRIRTEHFPLTLESARPSHTSQYLCASSASRGSNTEAFFGQGTRLTVV.